This entry describes one T cell receptor beta chain. The antigen it recognizes is unknown. No much larger clone is present one base from it, and per-base qualities are unavailable. The library was built by means of the immunoSEQ multiplex PCR assay. The multiplex PCR relied on a mix of 60 forward primers for TCR Vbeta segments and 13 reverse primers for TCR Jbeta segments. The CDR3 region of rearranged TCR beta genes was amplified from genomic DNA with a multiplex PCR assay. The Illumina HiSeq System was used to sequence the amplified TCR beta libraries as 87-base-pair reads. The original methods were these. A later analysis tallied roughly 78 million unique TCR beta chains across the 666 repertoires, and some 10 million of those chains were shared by two or more donors. To remove PCR and sequencing errors, raw reads were error-corrected and collapsed into unique sequences using a nearest-neighbor algorithm that merged closely related sequences. CDR3 sequences were aligned to IMGT reference sequences to assign V, D and J gene segments. Each retained sequence needed at least a six-nucleotide match to both a V gene segment and a J gene segment. A rearrangement was called productive if the CDR3 had no stop codons and remained in frame with V and J, and every other rearrangement was called non-productive. Following IMGT convention, CDR3 was defined as the stretch from the second conserved V-encoded cysteine to the conserved J-encoded phenylalanine. The earlier analysis of 450 to 750 of the donors excluded any sequence lacking an unambiguous match to a single V gene segment. An earlier analysis of several hundred of the donors classified V segments as functional when productive rearrangements were above 56.7% and as segregating when the standard deviation between donors was above 5%. A statistical classification framework was built to diagnose cytomegalovirus status from the catalog of TCR beta chain sequences. A later analysis assigned V and J genes by comparing TCR nucleotide sequences with IMGT/GENE-DB human TR gene sequences. Using the TCRdist pipeline, a later analysis assigned CDR3 sequences along with most-parsimonious VDJ recombination scenarios. A later analysis defined each TCR beta chain by its CDR3 amino acid sequence plus V-gene family, and excluded reads lacking a unique V-gene family. To address suspected cross-contamination and a sequencing artifact, a later analysis removed a few hundred highly shared, low-generation-probability nucleotide sequences. In a later analysis, a clonal expansion index for each public chain was calculated from normalized within-repertoire ranks of inferred template counts. Generation probabilities in a later analysis came from a VDJ recombination model fitted to out-of-frame rearrangements, and those results were checked against IGoR. A later analysis scored TCR-TCR, TCR-HLA and TCR-CMV co-occurrence with hypergeometric tests, applying a repertoire-size bias correction to TCR pairs. A later analysis estimated false discovery rates by permuting HLA or CMV assignments 20 times. In a later analysis, co-occurring TCRs were grouped with DBSCAN, and TCRdist sequence similarity was added when clustering was performed within HLA-allele-positive subsets. Repertoires with fewer than 30,000 or more than 120,000 public chains were left out of co-occurrence clustering, as were five repertoires with anomalous nucleotide sharing. Held by TCRdb, this immuneACCESS table contains in-frame sequences only and omits some clones. Under half of the omission traces to an unresolved V gene where checked; the cause of the rest is unknown. That table furnishes V, J and clone size, whereas the DNA furnished D and trimming. The sample table contains about 140,000 clones; only one count was recorded for less than 90% of them. 1.5% to 1.7% of the sample is taken by the ten largest.

The CDR3, from cysteine to phenylalanine, totals 14 residues. Solely the CDR3 DNA is kept, with 42 bases framed from the first base. In the germline V gene, CDR1 corresponds to SGHRS and CDR2 to YFSETQ. Trimmed from V: 0 bases; trimmed from J: 7 bases; junction bases lacking a gene match: 6. The source of the sample is a study of cytomegalovirus exposure and HLA in healthy donors (dated by TCRdb to between 2016 and 2019). With respect to the entire study: An earlier analysis of approximately 640 of the donors reported more than 250 Gb of sequence data and 117 million unique TCR beta sequences from about 200 million T cells. Approximately 300 gigabases of sequencing data and 80 million or so unique TCR sequences were included in an early release covering roughly 600 HLA-typed donors. Of the approximately 400 genotyped donors, 65% to 90% were placed in the genetic ancestry cluster associated with self-reported Caucasian donors. The study aimed to test whether signatures of past pathogen exposure could be identified by cataloging public T cell receptors. The study profiled the T cell repertoires of about 640 subjects by immunosequencing and related them to cytomegalovirus serostatus. Besides the first cohort of roughly 700 subjects, a separate validation cohort made up of roughly 120 different subjects was used. To predict cytomegalovirus infection status, the study brought together high-throughput TCR immunosequencing, statistical association of individual TCRs with disease status, and machine learning. A later analysis re-analyzed previously published TCR beta repertoires from approximately 670 donors and added high-resolution HLA genotyping to study TCR occurrence patterns. The later analysis used no new phenotypic data to find candidate immune exposures, relying instead on TCR beta sequences and their occurrence across donors. An earlier analysis of 587 of the donors used high-throughput TCR beta sequencing to judge whether each TCR beta V gene segment behaved as functional or pseudogenic. Alongside the repertoire data, information on donor age, sex, ethnicity and CMV serostatus was compiled. A later genetic analysis used genome-wide SNP genotypes for about 65% of the roughly 700 donors, treating that subset as a discovery cohort. Every discovery cohort repertoire had been produced on one sequencing platform. Both class I and class II loci were covered by HLA typing, at four-digit resolution. The number of typed donors differed by locus: about 620-630 for A, B, C, DRB1 and DQB1; approximately 520 for DQA1; 606 for DPA1; and roughly 490 for DPB1. Because of strong linkage in the cohort, roughly 5 DR-DQ haplotypes were treated as single units for association and clustering. Among over 350 genotyped donors of the cohort, an average of roughly 240,000 unique TCR beta nucleotide sequences were sequenced per donor, roughly a sixth of them non-productive.

The cohort was made up of hundreds of healthy bone marrow donors. At the time of sampling, every cohort member was nominally healthy, though immune exposures that went unrecorded were likely present. The donor was CMV seronegative and was included in the group of a few hundred seronegative cohort members. A peripheral blood sample was collected from each donor, and TCR beta sequencing was performed on peripheral blood mononuclear cells. Genomic DNA was extracted from the blood cell samples with the Qiagen DNeasy Blood Extraction Kit. Overall results and qualifications from the work: Presence/absence analyses assumed roughly uniform sequencing depth across donors, an assumption that may not hold. The only immune exposure information available for the cohort was CMV serostatus. Most CMV-associated TCR beta chains appeared to be HLA-restricted in a later analysis, and the HLA associations seemed to be driven largely by CMV exposure. The 87-base-pair reads could not distinguish some IMGT-functional V segments, including TRBV6-2 and TRBV6-3, so those segments were excluded. The authors suggested that the approach could potentially be generalized to other disease states and immunological phenotypes. Linkage disequilibrium might explain the correlated functional status among segregating V segments, but an unknown experimental factor could not be ruled out. The earlier analysis of approximately 540 of the donors excluded approximately 15 rarely observed V segments, including chromosome 9 orphons, because counts were too low. A later analysis found that TCR association rates varied across HLA loci, with DRB1 alleles showing the most associated TCRs and HLA-C alleles the fewest. In an earlier analysis of 450 to 750 of the donors, most TCR beta V segments appeared in productive rearrangements about 87% or about 30% of the time, broadly matching IMGT annotations. The study listed 150 to 200 TCR beta chains as associated with cytomegalovirus. Across donors, most TCR sequences were observed very rarely, whereas some public TCRs were present in many individuals. According to a later analysis, parvovirus B19, influenza, CMV and Epstein-Barr virus appeared linked to several top co-occurrence clusters. Strong co-occurrence of HLA alleles, especially DR and DQ, made assigning TCR associations to individual alleles difficult. The classifier was reported to diagnose cytomegalovirus status with high specificity and sensitivity in both the original cohort and the validation cohort. A further reported finding was that TCR beta sequences accurately predicted the HLA-A and HLA-B alleles for most subjects in the first cohort. Because HLA typing was missing for some donors at each locus, association tests included only the typed subset. This cohort had only TCR beta chains sequenced, and the lack of alpha or paired-chain data limited which features could be detected. Specific HLA alleles were associated with 15,000 to 20,000 TCR beta sequences at a false discovery rate of 0.05 in a later analysis. In vitro tests confirmed that a few of the cytomegalovirus-associated TCR beta chains recognize cytomegalovirus antigens. In a later genetic analysis, a missense DCLRE1C variant was associated with V-gene and J-gene trimming of TCR beta chains, and the association was replicated in an independent cohort. In a later analysis, HLA-associated TCR beta chains were found to be more clonally expanded and to have lower generation probabilities than equally common non-associated chains. A later genetic analysis reported fewer N-insertions in productive TCRs among donors in an Asian-associated ancestry cluster than the roughly 620-donor mean. A cluster of highly shared sequence variants was judged likely to represent a technical artifact of the sequencing pipeline.

Sample: PBMCs. The receptor comes from a man aged 40-49 years in good health and CMV-seronegative. The V gene is TRBV5-1 and the J gene is TRBJ1-1; 7 bases in between match TRBD1. The CDR3 corresponds to CASSLEWQGVEAFF. In nucleotides, the sequence is TGCGCCAGCAGCTTGGAGTGGCAGGGGGTTGAAGCTTTCTTT.